Below, 14 T cell receptor beta chains from the same sample are listed, as sequenced in a study of T cell therapy after organ transplantation. Here immunoSEQ multiplex PCR was the method, and the copy in TCRdb shows in-frame clones only, minus some. The profile covers 44,000 or so clones, with about 95% appearing a single time and roughly 3% taken by the ten largest. These receptors lack a known antigen. The specimen comprised CD8+ T cells from blood, sampled before autologous CMV-specific T cell therapy. All receptors come from a human patient who had received a solid organ transplant and had CMV disease.

This chain uses TRBV5-1 with TRBJ1-2; TRBD1 matches 11 bases. The ends lost 4 bases at V and 6 bases at J; junction bases unmatched: 5. The germline V gene encodes CDR1 SGHRS and CDR2 YFSETQ. This CDR3 has 14 amino acids. The CDR3 nucleotides are TGCGCCAGCAGCCTTTGGACAGGGGGCGATGGCTACACCTTC. Translated: CASSLWTGGDGYTF.

The V gene is TRBV5-1, the J gene TRBJ2-3; D remains unclear. The V end lost 2 bases, the J end lost 0 bases, and 7 bases lay between the germline ends. Germline CDR1 SGHRS, CDR2 YFSETQ. The length of the CDR3 is 14 residues. The CDR3 sequence: CASSFLGSTDTQYF. Written as DNA, the CDR3 is TGCGCCAGCAGCTTCCTAGGGAGCACAGATACGCAGTATTTT.

The rearrangement links TRBV6-6 to TRBJ2-1; the D is unclear. The CDR3 contains 14 residues. Germline-derived CDR1 and CDR2 are MNHNY and SVGAGI (reference sequence). V lost 8 bases to trimming and J lost 5 bases, with 16 bases between them. CDR3: CASLRLAGDNEQFF. CDR3 nucleotides: TGTGCCAGCCTTCGATTAGCCGGTGACAATGAGCAGTTCTTC.

The V and J genes are TRBV27 and TRBJ2-2; TRBD1 is a possible D gene (6 bases). Germline-derived CDR1 and CDR2 are MNHEY and SMNVEV (reference sequence). V lost 9 bases to trimming and J lost 6 bases, with 14 bases between them. CDR3 length: 13 amino acids. The CDR3 sequence: CASQGSWAGELFF. The CDR3 DNA follows: TGTGCCAGTCAGGGGTCCTGGGCCGGGGAGCTGTTTTTT.

This chain links TRBV30 with TRBJ2-7, with unresolved D. The V end was cut by 0 bases, the J end by 3 bases, with 3 bases between. The CDR3 has 11 residues. The germline V gene encodes CDR1 GTSNPN and CDR2 SVGIG (reference sequence). The CDR3: CAWSVNYEQYF. For the CDR3, the DNA is TGTGCCTGGAGTGTAAACTACGAGCAGTACTTC.

This chain connects TRBV7-2 to TRBJ1-2; D not resolved. CDR1 is SGHTA, CDR2 FQGNSA, per germline. Trimming left V 3 bases short and J 3 bases short, with 5 bases between. CDR3 length: 12 residues. In nucleotides, the CDR3 is TGTGCCAGCAGCTTTGGGGACTATGGCTACACCTTC. The encoded protein is CASSFGDYGYTF.

The V call is TRBV29-1, the J call TRBJ2-7; no definite D call. From germline, CDR1 is SQVTM and CDR2 ANQGSEA. Trimming removed 1 base from V and 7 bases from J, with 11 bases in between. The CDR3 sequence is 12 residues long. CDR3 sequence: CSVEGLSGEQYF. CDR3 DNA: TGCAGCGTTGAAGGGCTGTCGGGTGAGCAGTACTTC.

The rearrangement joins TRBV7-2 to TRBJ1-1; perhaps TRBD1 as D (5 bases). Germline V gives CDR1 SGHTA, CDR2 FQGNSA. Trimming took off 1 base at V and 0 bases at J, with 9 bases between the two ends. This CDR3 has 15 amino acids. The DNA of the CDR3 is TGTGCCAGCAGCTTAGACGCAGGGCTGAACACTGAAGCTTTCTTT. Translating it yields CASSLDAGLNTEAFF. Based on the CDR3 plus reference TRBV7-2 and TRBJ1-1, the full variable domain is GAGVSQSPSNKVTEKGKDVELRCDPISGHTALYWYRQSLGQGLEFLIYFQGNSAPDKSGLPSDRFSAERTGGSVSTLTIQRTQQEDSAVYLCASSLDAGLNTEAFFGQGTRLTVV.

The chain carries TRBV30 and TRBJ2-3; D remains ambiguous. The ends were cut back, 0 bases at V and 5 bases at J, with 15 bases in the middle. Germline V CDR1 and CDR2: GTSNPN, SVGIG (reference sequence). CDR3 length: 15 residues. The CDR3 sequence is CAWSVRWDSIDTQYF. In nucleotides, the CDR3 is TGTGCCTGGAGTGTACGGTGGGATAGTATAGATACGCAGTATTTT.

The chain combines TRBV27 with TRBJ1-1; D is ambiguous. The CDR3 sequence is 12 residues long. The germline V gene encodes CDR1 MNHEY and CDR2 SMNVEV (reference sequence). Between the trimmed V and J ends, which lost 8 bases and 4 bases, there was a span of 11 bases. The CDR3 DNA reads as TGTGCCAGCGCCCCGGGAGGCACTGAAGCTTTCTTT. Protein sequence: CASAPGGTEAFF.

This chain links TRBV13 with TRBJ2-7; tentative D call: TRBD1 (5 bases). The germline V gene encodes CDR1 PRHDT and CDR2 FYEKMQ (reference sequence). The CDR3 covers 13 residues. Trimming removed 3 bases at V and 3 bases at J, with 9 bases between. The CDR3 reads CASSLGTGYEQYF. Here the CDR3 DNA reads TGTGCCAGCAGCTTGGGCACAGGCTACGAGCAGTACTTC.

The CDR3 loop reads CASSQGWRNEKLFDWNEKLFF. CDR3 coding DNA: TGTGCCAGCAGCCAAGGGTGGAGAAATGAAAAACTGTTTGACTGGAATGAAAAACTGTTTTTT. This rearrangement joins TRBV14 to TRBJ1-4; D not resolved. The germline gives CDR1 SGHDN, CDR2 FVKESK. Trimming took 1 base from V and 5 from J, leaving 29 bases between them. The CDR3 is 21 residues long.

The CDR3 protein is CASSWTIQTYEQYF. The CDR3 DNA reads as TGTGCCAGCAGCTGGACGATACAAACTTACGAGCAGTACTTC. The V call is TRBV6-5, the J call TRBJ2-7; D not certain. There are 14 residues in the CDR3. Deletions cut 6 bases from V and 4 bases from J, with 16 bases between. Looked up from germline, CDR1 is MNHEY and CDR2 is SVGAGI.

V usage is TRBV7-8 and J usage is TRBJ1-5; D is unclear. V was clipped by 2 bases and J by 0 bases, with 11 bases between them. The CDR3 extends over 16 amino acids. CDR1 is SGHVS and CDR2 is FQNEAQ in the germline V gene. The CDR3 nucleotides read TGTGCCAGCAGCTTAAACGGGGATTATAGCAATCAGCCCCAGCATTTT. Protein: CASSLNGDYSNQPQHF. Full variable domain (rest looked up from reference TRBV7-8 and TRBJ1-5): GAGVSQSPRYKVAKRGQDVALRCDPISGHVSLFWYQQALGQGPEFLTYFQNEAQLDKSGLPSDRFFAERPEGSVSTLKIQRTQQEDSAVYLCASSLNGDYSNQPQHFGDGTRLSIL.